Each of the 8 T cell receptor beta chains below was sequenced from the same sample in a study of blood T cell repertoires in COVID-19 (dated by TCRdb to 2018 to 2020). Libraries were made using the immunoSEQ multiplex PCR assay. The immuneACCESS repertoire file appears here via TCRdb, limited to in-frame rearrangements. These files lack a portion of the clones; in checked studies, under half of the deficit traces to unresolved V genes, and the cause of the others is not known. Recorded for this sample are a few hundred thousand clones; about 88% of them occurred a single time. In total, the top ten clones hold about 7.6% of the sample. The source material was peripheral blood. The receptor set was obtained from a woman in her 70s with active or convalescent COVID-19.

The rearrangement joins TRBV5-4 to TRBJ1-6; 9 nucleotides line up with TRBD1. V was pared by 0 bases and J by 3 bases, with 13 bases of the junction left unmatched. Germline-derived CDR1 and CDR2 are SGHNT and YYREEE (reference sequence). This CDR3 has 20 amino acids. The CDR3 loop is CASSLEVAGTGIIYNSPLHF. The CDR3 coding sequence is TGTGCCAGCAGCTTGGAGGTGGCCGGGACAGGGATAATCTATAATTCACCCCTCCACTTT.

The chain couples TRBV14 to TRBJ2-1, with no clear D. The CDR3 is made up of 16 amino acids. Germline V gene data show CDR1 as SGHDN and CDR2 as FVKESK. V was clipped by 2 bases and J by 0 bases, with 11 bases between them. CDR3: CASSQQDNPSYNEQFF. The CDR3 DNA is TGTGCCAGCAGCCAACAAGACAACCCCTCCTACAATGAGCAGTTCTTC.

This chain connects TRBV4-1 to TRBJ1-1; no clear D. This CDR3 has 13 amino acids. The V and J ends lost 5 bases and 4 bases respectively, with 11 bases between them. Germline values: CDR1 MGHRA, CDR2 YSYEKL. The CDR3 coding sequence is TGCGCCAGCAGCGCGCCGTACGGCACTGAAGCTTTCTTT. Its protein is CASSAPYGTEAFF.

This clone has more than one count but fewer than ten. V usage is TRBV5-6 and J usage is TRBJ2-3; D is undetermined. This CDR3 is built from 13 residues. Trimming took off 1 base at V and 4 bases at J, with 7 bases between the two ends. Germline loops: CDR1 SGHDT, CDR2 YYEEEE. This chain's CDR3 is CASSLRGPDTQYF. CDR3 DNA sequence: TGTGCCAGCAGCTTGCGTGGCCCAGATACGCAGTATTTT.

The rearrangement links TRBV27 to TRBJ1-1; D may be TRBD1 (5 bases). This CDR3 comprises 13 residues. Trimming took 10 bases from V and 0 from J, leaving 12 bases between them. CDR1 MNHEY and CDR2 SMNVEV come from the germline V gene (reference sequence). The CDR3 bases are TGTGCCACAACTGACAGCATGAACACTGAAGCTTTCTTT. Translation: CATTDSMNTEAFF.

The chain joins TRBV19 to TRBJ1-1; D is possibly TRBD1 (5 bases). The CDR3 runs 16 residues. The germline CDR1 and CDR2 sequences are LNHDA and SQIVND (reference sequence). Trimming pared 5 bases from V and 4 bases from J, leaving 20 bases between. CDR3 protein: CASSARGGFGGTEAFF. CDR3 sequence (DNA): TGTGCCAGTAGTGCGCGCGGAGGGTTTGGGGGCACTGAAGCTTTCTTT.

The chain combines TRBV4-3 with TRBJ1-2; D gene unclear. Trimming left V 1 base short and J 2 bases short, with 11 bases between. The germline V gene has CDR1 LGHNA and CDR2 YSLEER. This CDR3 has 15 residues. The CDR3 bases are TGCGCCAGCAGCCAAGGGAGTTCGTTCAACTATGGCTACACCTTC. It codes for CASSQGSSFNYGYTF.

V is TRBV5-6 and J is TRBJ2-7, with D possibly matching TRBD2 (5 bases). The V end lost 0 bases, the J end lost 11 bases, and 18 bases lay between the germline ends. The CDR3 has 14 amino acids. The germline V gene has CDR1 SGHDT and CDR2 YYEEEE. The CDR3 sequence is CASSLVAVPTREYF. The CDR3 nucleotides read TGTGCCAGCAGCTTGGTTGCAGTCCCTACGAGGGAGTACTTC.